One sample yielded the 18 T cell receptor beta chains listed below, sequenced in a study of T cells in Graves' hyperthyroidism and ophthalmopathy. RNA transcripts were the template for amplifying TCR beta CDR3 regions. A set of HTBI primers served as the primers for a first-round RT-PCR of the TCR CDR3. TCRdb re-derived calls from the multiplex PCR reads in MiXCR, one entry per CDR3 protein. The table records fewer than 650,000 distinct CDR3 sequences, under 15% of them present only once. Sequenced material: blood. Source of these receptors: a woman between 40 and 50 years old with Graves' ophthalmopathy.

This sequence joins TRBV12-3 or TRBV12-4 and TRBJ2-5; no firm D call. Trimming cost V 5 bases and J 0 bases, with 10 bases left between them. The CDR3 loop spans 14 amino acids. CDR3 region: CASSLYLYQETQYF. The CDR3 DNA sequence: TGTGCCAGCAGTCTTTATTTGTACCAAGAGACCCAGTACTTC.

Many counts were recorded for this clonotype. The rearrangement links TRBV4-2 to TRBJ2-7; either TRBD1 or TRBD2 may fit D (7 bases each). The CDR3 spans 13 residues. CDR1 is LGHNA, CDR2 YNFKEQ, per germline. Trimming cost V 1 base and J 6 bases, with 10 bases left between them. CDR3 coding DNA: TGTGCCAGCAGCCAAGCCAGGGGGGGCGAGCAGTACTTC. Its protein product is CASSQARGGEQYF.

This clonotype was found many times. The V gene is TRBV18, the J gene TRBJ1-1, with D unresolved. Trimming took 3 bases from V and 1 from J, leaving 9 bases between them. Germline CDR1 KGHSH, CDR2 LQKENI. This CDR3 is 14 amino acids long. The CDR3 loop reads CASSPLQSNTEAFF. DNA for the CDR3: TGTGCCAGCTCACCGCTACAGTCGAACACTGAAGCTTTCTTT.

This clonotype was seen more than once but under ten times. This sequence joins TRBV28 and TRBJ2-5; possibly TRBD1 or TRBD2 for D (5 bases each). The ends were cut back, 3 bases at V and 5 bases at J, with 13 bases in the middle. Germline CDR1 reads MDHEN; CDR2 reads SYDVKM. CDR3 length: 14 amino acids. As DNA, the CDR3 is TGTGCCAGCAGTTTCTCCGCAGGGAGTGAGACCCAGTACTTC. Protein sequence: CASSFSAGSETQYF.

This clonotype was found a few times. CDR3 residues: CSAGGQQETQYF. In DNA, the CDR3 is TGCAGTGCTGGGGGACAGCAAGAGACCCAGTACTTC. The chain employs TRBV20-1 and TRBJ2-5; 7 positions agree with TRBD1. V gave up 5 bases and J gave up 2 bases; unmatched junction bases: 2. The CDR3 length is 12 residues. Per germline, CDR1 DFQATT and CDR2 SNEGSKA (reference sequence).

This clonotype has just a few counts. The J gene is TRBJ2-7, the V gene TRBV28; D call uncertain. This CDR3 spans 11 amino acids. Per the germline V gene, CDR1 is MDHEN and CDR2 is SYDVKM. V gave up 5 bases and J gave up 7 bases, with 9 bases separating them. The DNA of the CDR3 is TGTGCCAGCAGTGATTCCACGGAGCAGTACTTC. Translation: CASSDSTEQYF.

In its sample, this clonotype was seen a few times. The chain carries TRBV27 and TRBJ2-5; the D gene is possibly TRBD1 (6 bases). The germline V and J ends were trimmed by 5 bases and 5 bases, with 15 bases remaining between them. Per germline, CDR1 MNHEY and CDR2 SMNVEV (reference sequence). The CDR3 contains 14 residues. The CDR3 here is CASSLATGWETQYF. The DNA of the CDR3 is TGTGCCAGCAGTCTGGCGACAGGCTGGGAGACCCAGTACTTC.

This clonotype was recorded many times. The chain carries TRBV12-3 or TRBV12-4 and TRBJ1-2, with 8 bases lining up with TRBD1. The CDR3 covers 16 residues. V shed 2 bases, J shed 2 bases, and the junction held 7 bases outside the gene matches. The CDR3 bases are TGTGCCAGCAGTTTACCCAGCAGGACAGGGAACTATGGCTACACCTTC. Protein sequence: CASSLPSRTGNYGYTF.

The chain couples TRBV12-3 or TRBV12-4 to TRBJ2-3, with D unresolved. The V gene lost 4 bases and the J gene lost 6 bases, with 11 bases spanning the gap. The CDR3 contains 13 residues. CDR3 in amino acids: CASSSLYGDTQYF. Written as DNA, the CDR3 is TGTGCCAGCAGTTCCCTCTATGGGGATACGCAGTATTTT.

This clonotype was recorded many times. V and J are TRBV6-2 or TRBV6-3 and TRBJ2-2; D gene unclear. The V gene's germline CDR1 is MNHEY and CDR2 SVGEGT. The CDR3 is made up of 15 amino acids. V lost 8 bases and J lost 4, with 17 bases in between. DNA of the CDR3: TGTGCCAGCTCCGTCCCCTTGACGAGCACCGGGGAGCTGTTTTTT. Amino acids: CASSVPLTSTGELFF.

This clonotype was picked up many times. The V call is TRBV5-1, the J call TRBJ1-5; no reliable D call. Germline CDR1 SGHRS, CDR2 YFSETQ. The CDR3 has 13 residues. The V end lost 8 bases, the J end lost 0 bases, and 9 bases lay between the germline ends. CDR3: CARDDFSNQPQHF. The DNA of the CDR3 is TGCGCCAGGGACGACTTTAGCAATCAGCCCCAGCATTTT.

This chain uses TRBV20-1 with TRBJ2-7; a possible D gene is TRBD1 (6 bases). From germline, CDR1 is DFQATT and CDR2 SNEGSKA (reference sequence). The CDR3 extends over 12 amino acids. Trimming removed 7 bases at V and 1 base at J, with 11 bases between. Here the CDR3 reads CSVRQVSYEQYF. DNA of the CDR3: TGCAGTGTTCGACAGGTATCCTACGAGCAGTACTTC.

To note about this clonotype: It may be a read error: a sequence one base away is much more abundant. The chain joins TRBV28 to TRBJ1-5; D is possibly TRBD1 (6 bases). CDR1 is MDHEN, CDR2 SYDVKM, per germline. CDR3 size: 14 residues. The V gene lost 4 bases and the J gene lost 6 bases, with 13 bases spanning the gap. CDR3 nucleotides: TGTGCCAGCAGTTCGCACAGGGAAGCTCAGCCCCAGCATTTT. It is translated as CASSSHREAQPQHF.

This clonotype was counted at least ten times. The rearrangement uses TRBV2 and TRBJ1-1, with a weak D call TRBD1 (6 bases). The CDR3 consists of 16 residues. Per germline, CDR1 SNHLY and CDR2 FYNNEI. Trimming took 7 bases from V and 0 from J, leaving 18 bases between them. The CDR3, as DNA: TGTGCCAGCAACCGTCGGAAAGGGGGATTGAACACTGAAGCTTTCTTT. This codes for CASNRRKGGLNTEAFF.

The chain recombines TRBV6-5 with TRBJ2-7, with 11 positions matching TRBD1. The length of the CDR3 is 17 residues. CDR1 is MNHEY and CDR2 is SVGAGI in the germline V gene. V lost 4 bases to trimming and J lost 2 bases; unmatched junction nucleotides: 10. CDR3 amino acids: CASSSRTGGQGPYEQYF. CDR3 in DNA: TGTGCCAGCAGTTCGCGGACAGGGGGCCAGGGGCCCTACGAGCAGTACTTC.

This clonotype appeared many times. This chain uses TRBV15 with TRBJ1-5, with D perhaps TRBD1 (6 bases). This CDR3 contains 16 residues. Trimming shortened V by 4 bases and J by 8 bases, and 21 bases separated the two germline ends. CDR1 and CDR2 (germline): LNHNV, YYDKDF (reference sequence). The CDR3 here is CATSNDLLRGQEPQHF. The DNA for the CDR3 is TGTGCCACCAGCAACGACCTTCTCAGGGGCCAGGAGCCCCAGCATTTT.

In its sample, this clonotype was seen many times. The CDR3: CSARRLGLAGERIQETQYF. In DNA form, the CDR3 reads TGCAGTGCTAGAAGGCTTGGACTAGCGGGAGAGAGGATACAAGAGACCCAGTACTTC. The genes are TRBV20-1 and TRBJ2-5, with 13 bases fitting TRBD2. V shed 2 bases, J shed 2 bases, and the junction held 14 bases outside the gene matches. This CDR3 comprises 19 residues. From germline, CDR1 is DFQATT and CDR2 SNEGSKA (reference sequence).

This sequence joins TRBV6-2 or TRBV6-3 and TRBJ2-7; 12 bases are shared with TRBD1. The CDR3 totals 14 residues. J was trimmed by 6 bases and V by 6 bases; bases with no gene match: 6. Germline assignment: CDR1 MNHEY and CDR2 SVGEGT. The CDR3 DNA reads TGTGCCAGCAGGGGCTGGGACAGGGGGCGCGAGCAGTACTTC. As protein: CASRGWDRGREQYF.